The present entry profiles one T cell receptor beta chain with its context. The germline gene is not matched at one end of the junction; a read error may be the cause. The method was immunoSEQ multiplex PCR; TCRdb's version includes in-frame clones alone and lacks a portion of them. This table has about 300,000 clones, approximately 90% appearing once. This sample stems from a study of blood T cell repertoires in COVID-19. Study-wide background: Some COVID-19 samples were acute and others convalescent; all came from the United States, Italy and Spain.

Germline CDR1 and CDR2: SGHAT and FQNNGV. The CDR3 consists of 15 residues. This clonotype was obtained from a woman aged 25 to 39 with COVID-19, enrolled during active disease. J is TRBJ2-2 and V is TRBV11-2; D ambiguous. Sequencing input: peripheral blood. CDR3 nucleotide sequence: TGTGCCAGCAGCTTAGTATTTGCGAAGACCGGGGAGCTGTTTTTT. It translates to CASSLVFAKTGELFF.